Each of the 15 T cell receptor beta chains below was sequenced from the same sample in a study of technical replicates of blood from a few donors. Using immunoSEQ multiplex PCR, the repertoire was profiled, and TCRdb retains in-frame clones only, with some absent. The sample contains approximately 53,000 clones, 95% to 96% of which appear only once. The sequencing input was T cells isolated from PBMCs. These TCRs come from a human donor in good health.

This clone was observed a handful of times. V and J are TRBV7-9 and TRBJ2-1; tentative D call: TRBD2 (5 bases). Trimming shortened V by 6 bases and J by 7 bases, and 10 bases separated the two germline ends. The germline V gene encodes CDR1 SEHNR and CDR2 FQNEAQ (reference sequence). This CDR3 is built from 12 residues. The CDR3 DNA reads TGTGCCAGCAGTCCTAGCTTGAATGAGCAGTTCTTC. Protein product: CASSPSLNEQFF.

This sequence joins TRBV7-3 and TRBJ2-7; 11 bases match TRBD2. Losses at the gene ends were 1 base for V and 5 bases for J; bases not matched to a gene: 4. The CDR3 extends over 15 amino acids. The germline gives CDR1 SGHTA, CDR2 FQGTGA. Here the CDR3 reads CASSLIAGGINEQYF. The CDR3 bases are TGTGCCAGCAGCTTAATAGCGGGAGGGATCAACGAGCAGTACTTC.

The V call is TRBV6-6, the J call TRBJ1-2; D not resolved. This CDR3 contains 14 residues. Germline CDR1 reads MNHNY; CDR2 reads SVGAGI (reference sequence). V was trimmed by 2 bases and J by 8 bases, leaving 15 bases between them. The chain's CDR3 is CASSYGGRAEGYTF. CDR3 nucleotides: TGTGCCAGCAGTTACGGAGGGAGGGCGGAAGGCTACACCTTC.

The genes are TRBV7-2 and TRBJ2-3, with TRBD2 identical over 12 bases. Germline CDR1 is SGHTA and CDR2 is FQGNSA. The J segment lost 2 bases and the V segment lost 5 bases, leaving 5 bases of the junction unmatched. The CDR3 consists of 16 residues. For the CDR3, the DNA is TGTGCCAGCAGCCCGTGGACTAGCGGGATCACAGATACGCAGTATTTT. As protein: CASSPWTSGITDTQYF.

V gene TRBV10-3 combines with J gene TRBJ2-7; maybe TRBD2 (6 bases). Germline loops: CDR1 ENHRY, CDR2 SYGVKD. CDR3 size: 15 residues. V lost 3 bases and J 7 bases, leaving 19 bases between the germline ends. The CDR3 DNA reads TGTGCCATCAGTGACCGCGGGACCAACTATAAAGAGCAGTACTTC. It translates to CAISDRGTNYKEQYF.

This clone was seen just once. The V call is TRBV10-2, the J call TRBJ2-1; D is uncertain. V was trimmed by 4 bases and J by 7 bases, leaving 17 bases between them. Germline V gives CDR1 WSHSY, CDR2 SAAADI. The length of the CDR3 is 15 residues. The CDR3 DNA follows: TGCGCCAGCAGTGGACATGAATCCCCCTTAAATGAGCAGTTCTTC. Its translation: CASSGHESPLNEQFF.

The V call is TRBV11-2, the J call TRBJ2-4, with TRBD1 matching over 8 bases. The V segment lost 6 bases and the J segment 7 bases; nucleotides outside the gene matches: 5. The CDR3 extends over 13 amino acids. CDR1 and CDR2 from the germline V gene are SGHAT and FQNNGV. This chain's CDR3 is CASRRTGGNIQYF. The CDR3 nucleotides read TGTGCCAGCAGAAGAACAGGGGGTAACATTCAGTACTTC.

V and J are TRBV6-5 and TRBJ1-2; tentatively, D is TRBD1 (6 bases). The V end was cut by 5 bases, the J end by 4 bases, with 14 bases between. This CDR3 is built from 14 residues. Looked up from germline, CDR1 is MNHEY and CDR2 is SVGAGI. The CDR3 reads CASSDTGNRYGYTF. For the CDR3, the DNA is TGTGCCAGCAGTGATACAGGGAATCGCTATGGCTACACCTTC.

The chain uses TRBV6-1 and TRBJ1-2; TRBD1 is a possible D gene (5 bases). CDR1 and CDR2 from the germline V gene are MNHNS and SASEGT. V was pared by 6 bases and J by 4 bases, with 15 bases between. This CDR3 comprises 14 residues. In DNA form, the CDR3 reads TGTGCCAGCAGCGAGGACCATAGGGGCTATGGCTACACCTTC. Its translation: CASSEDHRGYGYTF.

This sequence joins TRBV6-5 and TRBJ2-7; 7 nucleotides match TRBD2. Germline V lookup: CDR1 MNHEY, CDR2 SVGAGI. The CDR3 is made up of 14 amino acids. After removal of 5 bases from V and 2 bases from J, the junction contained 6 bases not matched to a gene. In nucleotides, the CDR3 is TGTGCCAGCAGTCTCAGAGGGAGGGCCTACGAGCAGTACTTC. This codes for CASSLRGRAYEQYF.

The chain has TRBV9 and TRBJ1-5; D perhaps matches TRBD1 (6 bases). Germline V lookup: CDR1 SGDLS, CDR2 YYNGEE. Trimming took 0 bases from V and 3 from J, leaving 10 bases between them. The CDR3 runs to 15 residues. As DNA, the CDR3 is TGTGCCAGCAGCGTAGAGGGGGGGGTCAATCAGCCCCAGCATTTT. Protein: CASSVEGGVNQPQHF.

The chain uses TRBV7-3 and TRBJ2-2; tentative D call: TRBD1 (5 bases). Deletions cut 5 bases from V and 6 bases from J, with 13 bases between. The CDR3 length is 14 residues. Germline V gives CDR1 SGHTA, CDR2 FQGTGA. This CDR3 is CASSPEQVPGELFF. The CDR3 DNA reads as TGTGCCAGCAGCCCAGAACAGGTTCCCGGGGAGCTGTTTTTT. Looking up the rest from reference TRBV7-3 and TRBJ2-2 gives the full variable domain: GAGVSQTPSNKVTEKGKYVELRCDPISGHTALYWYRQSLGQGPEFLIYFQGTGAADDSGLPNDRFFAVRPEGSVSTLKIQRTERGDSAVYLCASSPEQVPGELFFGEGSRLTVL.

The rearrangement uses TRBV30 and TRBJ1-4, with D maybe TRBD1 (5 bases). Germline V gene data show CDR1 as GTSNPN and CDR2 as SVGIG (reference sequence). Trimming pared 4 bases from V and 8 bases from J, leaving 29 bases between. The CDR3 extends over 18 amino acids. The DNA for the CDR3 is TGTGCCTGGACTGGTCGCGGGGCCACGAGGGGTAGGCAGGAAAAACTGTTTTTT. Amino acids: CAWTGRGATRGRQEKLFF.

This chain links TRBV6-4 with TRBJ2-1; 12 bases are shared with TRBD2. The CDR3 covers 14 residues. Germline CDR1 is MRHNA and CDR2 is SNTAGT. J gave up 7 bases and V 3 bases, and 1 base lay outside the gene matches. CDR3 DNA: TGTGCCAGCAGTGAACTAGCGGGAGGTAATGAGCAGTTCTTC. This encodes CASSELAGGNEQFF.

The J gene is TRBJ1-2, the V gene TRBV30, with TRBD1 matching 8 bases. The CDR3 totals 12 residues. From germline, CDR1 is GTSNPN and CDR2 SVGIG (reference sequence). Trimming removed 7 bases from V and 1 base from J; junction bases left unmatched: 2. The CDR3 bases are TGTGCCTCGGACAGGGTTAACTATGGCTACACCTTC. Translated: CASDRVNYGYTF.